This entry is about one TCR beta chain. The protocol was immunoSEQ multiplex PCR, while the TCRdb copy is restricted to in-frame clones and leaves out a portion. The sample carries about 65,000 clones, roughly nine tenths recorded once. Germline-derived CDR1 and CDR2 are SQVTM and ANQGSEA. The J segment lost 2 bases and the V segment lost 3 bases, leaving 6 bases of the junction unmatched. This CDR3 comprises 16 residues. The sample originates from a study of control samples from healthy donors and cancer patients. This rearrangement joins TRBV29-1 to TRBJ2-3, with 12 nucleotides matching TRBD2. Specimen: PBMCs. The receptor comes from a woman aged 45 to 65 with colorectal cancer. CDR3 in amino acids: CSVDTPSGRATDTQYF. The CDR3 DNA reads as TGCAGCGTTGATACGCCTAGCGGGAGGGCCACAGATACGCAGTATTTT.